The 8 T cell receptor beta chains below come from one sample, sequenced in a study of T-cell reconstitution after alpha-beta-depleted transplantation in children. The library targeted TCRbeta and was prepared with unique molecular identifiers. TCRdb re-analysed the PCR reads in MiXCR, keeping a single row per CDR3 protein. The repertoire holds about 200,000 distinct CDR3 sequences, with more than 15% as singletons. Sequencing used PBMCs, mostly from graft donor cells, obtained 360 days after TCRalphabeta/CD19-depleted stem cell transplant. These receptors originate from a male patient aged 2 to 10 who had a stem cell transplant for acute lymphoblastic leukemia, so the T cells may come from the graft donor.

This clonotype was seen a handful of times. The chain is built from TRBV29-1 and TRBJ2-5, with a tentative D call TRBD1 (5 bases). V gave up 7 bases and J gave up 4 bases, with 13 bases separating them. CDR3 length: 12 amino acids. Germline CDR1 reads SQVTM; CDR2 reads ANQGSEA. This chain's CDR3 is CSADKGVETQYF. The CDR3 DNA reads as TGCAGCGCTGACAAAGGGGTAGAGACCCAGTACTTC.

V usage is TRBV29-1 and J usage is TRBJ2-3; TRBD2 matches at 9 bases. Germline CDR1 SQVTM, CDR2 ANQGSEA. The CDR3 spans 14 residues. The V gene end was trimmed by 6 bases and the J gene end by 4 bases; junction bases not matched to a gene: 8. The CDR3 DNA sequence: TGCAGCGTAAAGGGACTAGCATTTCCAGATACGCAGTATTTT. Translation gives CSVKGLAFPDTQYF.

The sample holds a few counts of this clonotype. The chain recombines TRBV12-3 or TRBV12-4 with TRBJ2-1; the match to TRBD2 covers 7 bases. Germline trimming cut 8 bases from V and 0 bases from J; bases unmatched to any gene: 13. CDR3 length: 17 amino acids. This chain's CDR3 is CASVLTLGGSSYNEQFF. The DNA for the CDR3 is TGTGCCAGCGTCCTGACCTTGGGGGGGAGCTCCTACAATGAGCAGTTCTTC.

The rearrangement uses TRBV12-3 or TRBV12-4 and TRBJ1-5, with a tentative D call TRBD1 (6 bases). V was cut by 3 bases and J by 1 base, with 10 bases left in between. The length of the CDR3 is 15 residues. The CDR3 here is CASSFQQGSNQPQHF. The CDR3, as DNA: TGTGCCAGCAGTTTCCAGCAGGGGAGCAATCAGCCCCAGCATTTT.

In its sample, this clonotype was seen many times. The J gene is TRBJ1-1, the V gene TRBV5-1; no reliable D call. V lost 1 base to trimming and J lost 0 bases, with 7 bases between them. Germline CDR1 reads SGHRS; CDR2 reads YFSETQ. This CDR3 spans 14 amino acids. The CDR3 loop is CASSLLTVNTEAFF. The CDR3 bases are TGCGCCAGCAGCTTGCTAACAGTGAACACTGAAGCTTTCTTT.

V usage is TRBV11-1 and J usage is TRBJ2-2, with TRBD1 matching over 12 bases. CDR1 and CDR2 from the germline V gene are SGHAT and FQDESV (reference sequence). V lost 5 bases, J lost 1 base, and 8 bases stayed unmatched. This CDR3 region has 18 residues. CDR3 sequence reads: CASSPRDRGLVNTGELFF. CDR3 sequence (DNA): TGTGCCAGCAGCCCTAGGGACAGGGGGCTCGTGAACACCGGGGAGCTGTTTTTT.

V usage is TRBV7-2 and J usage is TRBJ1-5, with D possibly being TRBD1 (5 bases). V was trimmed by 4 bases and J by 4 bases, leaving 11 bases between them. Germline-derived CDR1 and CDR2 are SGHTA and FQGNSA. The CDR3 has 14 residues. CDR3 in amino acids: CASSYWGPNQPQHF. CDR3 DNA sequence: TGTGCCAGCAGCTACTGGGGCCCGAATCAGCCCCAGCATTTT.

The chain has TRBV20-1 and TRBJ2-7; TRBD1 agrees at 10 bases. V was clipped by 6 bases and J by 1 base; unmatched bases: 6. This CDR3 spans 14 amino acids. CDR1 DFQATT and CDR2 SNEGSKA come from the germline V gene (reference sequence). For the CDR3, the DNA is TGCAGTGCATTAGGGACAGGGGTGTCCTACGAGCAGTACTTC. Its protein is CSALGTGVSYEQYF.